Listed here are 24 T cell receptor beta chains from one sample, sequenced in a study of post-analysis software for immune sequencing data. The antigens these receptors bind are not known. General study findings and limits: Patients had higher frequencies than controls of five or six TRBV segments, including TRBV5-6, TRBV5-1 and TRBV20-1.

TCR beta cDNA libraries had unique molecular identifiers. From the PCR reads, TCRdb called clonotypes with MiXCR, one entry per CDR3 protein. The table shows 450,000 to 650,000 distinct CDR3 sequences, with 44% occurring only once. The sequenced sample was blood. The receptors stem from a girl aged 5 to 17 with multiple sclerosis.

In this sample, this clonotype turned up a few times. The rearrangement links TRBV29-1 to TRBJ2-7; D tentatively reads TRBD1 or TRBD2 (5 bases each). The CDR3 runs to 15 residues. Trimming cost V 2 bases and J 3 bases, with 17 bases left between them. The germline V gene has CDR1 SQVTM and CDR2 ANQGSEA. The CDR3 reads CSVEKLIRGVYEQYF. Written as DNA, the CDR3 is TGCAGCGTTGAAAAACTAATTAGGGGAGTCTACGAGCAGTACTTC.

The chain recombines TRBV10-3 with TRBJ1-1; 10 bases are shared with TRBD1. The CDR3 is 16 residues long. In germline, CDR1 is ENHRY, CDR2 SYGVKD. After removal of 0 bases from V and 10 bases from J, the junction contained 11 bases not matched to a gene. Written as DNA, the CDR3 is TGTGCCATCAGTGAGTCTTCCCGGGACAGGGGAGCTCCAGCTTTCTTT. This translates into CAISESSRDRGAPAFF.

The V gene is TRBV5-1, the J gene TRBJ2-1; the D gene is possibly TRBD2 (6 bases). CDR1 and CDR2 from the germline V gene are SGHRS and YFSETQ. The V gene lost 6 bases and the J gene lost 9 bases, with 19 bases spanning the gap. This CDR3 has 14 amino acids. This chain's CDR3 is CASKPGLQPGEQFF. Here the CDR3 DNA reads TGCGCCAGCAAGCCGGGACTCCAGCCCGGTGAGCAGTTCTTC.

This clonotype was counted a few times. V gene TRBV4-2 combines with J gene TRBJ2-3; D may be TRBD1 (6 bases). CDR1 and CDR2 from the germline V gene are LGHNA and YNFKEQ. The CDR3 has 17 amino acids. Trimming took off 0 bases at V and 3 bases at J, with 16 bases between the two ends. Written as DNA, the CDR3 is TGTGCCAGCAGCCAAGATCCAAGAGGGGGTGGTACAGATACGCAGTATTTT. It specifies CASSQDPRGGGTDTQYF.

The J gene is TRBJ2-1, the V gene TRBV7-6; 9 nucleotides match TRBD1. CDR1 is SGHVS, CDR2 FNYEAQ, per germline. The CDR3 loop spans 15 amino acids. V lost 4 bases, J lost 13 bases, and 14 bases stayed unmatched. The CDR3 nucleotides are TGTGCCAGCAGCTCACCCGGGACAGGGCAGGAGACCCAGTTCTTC. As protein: CASSSPGTGQETQFF.

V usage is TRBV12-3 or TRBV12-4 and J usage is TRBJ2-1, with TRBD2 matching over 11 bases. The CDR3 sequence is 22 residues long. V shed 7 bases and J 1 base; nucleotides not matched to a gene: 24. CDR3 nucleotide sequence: TGTGCCAGCAATCCGGGACAGGGAGGGGAATTCCTAGCGGGAGGTTCCTACAATGAGCAGTTCTTC. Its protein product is CASNPGQGGEFLAGGSYNEQFF.

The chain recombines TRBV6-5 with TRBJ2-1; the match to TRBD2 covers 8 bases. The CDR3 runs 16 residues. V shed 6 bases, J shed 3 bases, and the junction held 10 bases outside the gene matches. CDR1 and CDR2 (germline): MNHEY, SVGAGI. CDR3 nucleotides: TGTGCCAGCAGCCGCCGGGGACTAGGAGGCTACAATGAGCAGTTCTTC. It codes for CASSRRGLGGYNEQFF.

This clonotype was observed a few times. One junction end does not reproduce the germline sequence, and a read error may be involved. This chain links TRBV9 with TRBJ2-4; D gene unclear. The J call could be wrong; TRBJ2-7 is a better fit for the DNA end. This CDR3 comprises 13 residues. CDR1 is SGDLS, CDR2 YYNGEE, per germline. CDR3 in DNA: TGTGTCAGCAGCGTAGACGGAGCCTACGAGCAGTACTTC. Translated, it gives CVSSVDGAYEQYF.

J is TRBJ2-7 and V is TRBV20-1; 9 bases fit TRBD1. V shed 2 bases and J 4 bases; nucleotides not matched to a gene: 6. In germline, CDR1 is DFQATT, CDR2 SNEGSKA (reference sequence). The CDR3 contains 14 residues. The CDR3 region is CSARPDRGGYEQYF. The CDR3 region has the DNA TGCAGTGCTAGACCGGACAGGGGAGGTTACGAGCAGTACTTC.

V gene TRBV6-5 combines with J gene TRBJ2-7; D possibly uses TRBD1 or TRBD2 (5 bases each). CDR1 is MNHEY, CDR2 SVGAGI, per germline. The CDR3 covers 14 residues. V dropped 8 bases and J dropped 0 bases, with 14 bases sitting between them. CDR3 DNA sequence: TGTGCCAGCGGTTTGGCAGGGAGCTCCTACGAGCAGTACTTC. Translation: CASGLAGSSYEQYF.

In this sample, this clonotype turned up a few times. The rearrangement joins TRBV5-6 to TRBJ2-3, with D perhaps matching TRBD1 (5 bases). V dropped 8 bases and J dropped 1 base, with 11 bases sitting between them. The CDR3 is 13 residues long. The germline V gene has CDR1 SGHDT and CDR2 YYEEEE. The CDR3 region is CASYKQGTDTQYF. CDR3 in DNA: TGTGCCAGTTACAAACAGGGCACAGATACGCAGTATTTT.

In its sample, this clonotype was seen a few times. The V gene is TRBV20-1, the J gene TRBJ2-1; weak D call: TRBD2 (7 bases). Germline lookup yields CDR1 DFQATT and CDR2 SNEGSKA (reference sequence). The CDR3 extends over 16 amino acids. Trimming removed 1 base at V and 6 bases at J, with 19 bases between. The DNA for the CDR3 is TGCAGTGCTAGAGGGGGGGGCGGGGCCCTACGCAATGAGCAGTTCTTC. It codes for CSARGGGGALRNEQFF.

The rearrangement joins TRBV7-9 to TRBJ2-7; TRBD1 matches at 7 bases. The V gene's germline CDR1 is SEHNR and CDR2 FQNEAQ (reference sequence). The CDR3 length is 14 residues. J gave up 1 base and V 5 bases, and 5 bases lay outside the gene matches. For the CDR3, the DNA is TGTGCCAGCAGCCAAACGGACAGGTCCTACGAGCAGTACTTC. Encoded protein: CASSQTDRSYEQYF.

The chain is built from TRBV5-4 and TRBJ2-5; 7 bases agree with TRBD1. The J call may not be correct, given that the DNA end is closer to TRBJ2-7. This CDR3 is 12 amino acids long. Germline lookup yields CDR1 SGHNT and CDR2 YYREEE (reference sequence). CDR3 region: CASSPGQDEQYF. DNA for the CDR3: TGTGCCAGCAGCCCTGGACAGGACGAGCAGTACTTC.

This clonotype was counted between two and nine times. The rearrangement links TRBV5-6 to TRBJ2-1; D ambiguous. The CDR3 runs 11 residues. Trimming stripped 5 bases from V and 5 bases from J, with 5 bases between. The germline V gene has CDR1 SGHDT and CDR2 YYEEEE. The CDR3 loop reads CASRWDNEQFF. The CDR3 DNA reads TGTGCCAGCAGGTGGGACAATGAGCAGTTCTTC.

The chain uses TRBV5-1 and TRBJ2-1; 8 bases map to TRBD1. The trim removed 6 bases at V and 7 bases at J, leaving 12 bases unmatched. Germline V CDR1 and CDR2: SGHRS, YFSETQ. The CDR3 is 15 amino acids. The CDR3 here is CASKRGQALGNEQFF. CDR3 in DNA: TGCGCCAGCAAAAGGGGACAGGCCCTCGGGAATGAGCAGTTCTTC.

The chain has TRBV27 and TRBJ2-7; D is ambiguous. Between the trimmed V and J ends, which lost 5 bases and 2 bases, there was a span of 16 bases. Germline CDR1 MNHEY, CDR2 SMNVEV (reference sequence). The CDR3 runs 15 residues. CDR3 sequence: CASSPRQRAPYEQYF. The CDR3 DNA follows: TGTGCCAGCAGTCCCCGGCAGCGAGCCCCCTACGAGCAGTACTTC.

This CDR3 is CSAAPKGIEAFF. CDR3 coding DNA: TGCAGTGCTGCCCCGAAGGGGATTGAAGCTTTCTTT. This chain uses TRBV20-1 with TRBJ1-1, with D maybe TRBD1 (5 bases). Germline V gene lookup returns CDR1 DFQATT and CDR2 SNEGSKA (reference sequence). Deletions cut 5 bases from V and 7 bases from J, with 14 bases between. This CDR3 region has 12 residues.

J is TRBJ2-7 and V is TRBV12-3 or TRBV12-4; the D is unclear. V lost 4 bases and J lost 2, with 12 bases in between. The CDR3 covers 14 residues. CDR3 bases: TGTGCCAGCAGTTCTACCTTGGGCACCTACGAGCAGTACTTC. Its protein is CASSSTLGTYEQYF.

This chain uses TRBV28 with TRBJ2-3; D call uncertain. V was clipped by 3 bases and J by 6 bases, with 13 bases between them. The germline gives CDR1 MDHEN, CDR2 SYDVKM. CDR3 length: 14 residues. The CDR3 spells CASSLFAIADTQYF. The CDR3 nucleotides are TGTGCCAGCAGTTTGTTTGCTATCGCCGATACGCAGTATTTT.

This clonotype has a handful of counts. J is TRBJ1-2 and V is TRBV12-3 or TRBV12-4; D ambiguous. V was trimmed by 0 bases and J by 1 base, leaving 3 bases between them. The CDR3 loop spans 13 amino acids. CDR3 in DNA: TGTGCCAGCAGTTTAGCGGATAACTATGGCTACACCTTC. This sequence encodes CASSLADNYGYTF.

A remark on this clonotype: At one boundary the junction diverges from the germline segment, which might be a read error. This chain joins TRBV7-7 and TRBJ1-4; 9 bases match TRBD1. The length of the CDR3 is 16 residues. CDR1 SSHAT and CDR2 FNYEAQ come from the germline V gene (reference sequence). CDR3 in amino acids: CASSPGAGQGNEKLFF. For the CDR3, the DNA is TGTGCTAGCAGCCCGGGAGCGGGACAGGGAAATGAAAAACTGTTTTTT.

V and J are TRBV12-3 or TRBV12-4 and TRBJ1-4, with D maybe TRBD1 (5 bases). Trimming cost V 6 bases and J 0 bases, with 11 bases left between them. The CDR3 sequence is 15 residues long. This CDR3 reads CASRRDGATNEKLFF. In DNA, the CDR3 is TGTGCCAGCAGGCGGGACGGCGCAACTAATGAAAAACTGTTTTTT.

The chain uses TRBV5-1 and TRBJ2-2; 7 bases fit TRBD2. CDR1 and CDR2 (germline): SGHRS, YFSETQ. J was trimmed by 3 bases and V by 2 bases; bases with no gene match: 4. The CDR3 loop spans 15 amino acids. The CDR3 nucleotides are TGCGCCAGCAGCTTCTCGGGGAGGGACACCGGGGAGCTGTTTTTT. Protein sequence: CASSFSGRDTGELFF.